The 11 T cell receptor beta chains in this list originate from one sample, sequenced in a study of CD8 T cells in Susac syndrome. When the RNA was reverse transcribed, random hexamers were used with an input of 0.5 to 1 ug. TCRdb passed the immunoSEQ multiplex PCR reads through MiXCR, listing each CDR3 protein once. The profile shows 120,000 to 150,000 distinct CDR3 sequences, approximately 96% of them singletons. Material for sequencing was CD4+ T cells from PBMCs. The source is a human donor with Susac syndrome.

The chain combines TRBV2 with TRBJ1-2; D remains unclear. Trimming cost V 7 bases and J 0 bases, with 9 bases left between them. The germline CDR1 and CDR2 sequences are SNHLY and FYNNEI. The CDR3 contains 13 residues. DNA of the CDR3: TGTGCCAGCACTGGCAGCCCTAACTATGGCTACACCTTC. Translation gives CASTGSPNYGYTF.

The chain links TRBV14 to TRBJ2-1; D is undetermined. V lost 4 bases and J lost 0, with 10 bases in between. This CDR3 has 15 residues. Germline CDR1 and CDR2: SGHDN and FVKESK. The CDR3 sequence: CASSRRKSSYNEQFF. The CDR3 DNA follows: TGTGCCAGCAGCCGAAGGAAGAGCTCCTACAATGAGCAGTTCTTC.

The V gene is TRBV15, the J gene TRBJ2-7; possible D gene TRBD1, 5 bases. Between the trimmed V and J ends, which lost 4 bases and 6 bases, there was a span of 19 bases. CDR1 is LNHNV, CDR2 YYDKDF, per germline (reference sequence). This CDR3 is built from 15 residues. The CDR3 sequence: CATSTPTFGRAEQYF. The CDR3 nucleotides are TGTGCCACCAGCACTCCAACCTTCGGCAGGGCCGAGCAGTACTTC.

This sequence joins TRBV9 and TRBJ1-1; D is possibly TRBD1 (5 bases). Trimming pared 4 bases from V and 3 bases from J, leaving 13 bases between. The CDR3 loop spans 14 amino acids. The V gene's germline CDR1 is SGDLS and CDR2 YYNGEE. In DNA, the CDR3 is TGTGCCAGCAGCTCAGGGACGGTTGACACTGAAGCTTTCTTT. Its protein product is CASSSGTVDTEAFF. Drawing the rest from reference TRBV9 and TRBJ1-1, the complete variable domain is DSGVTQTPKHLITATGQRVTLRCSPRSGDLSVYWYQQSLDQGLQFLIQYYNGEERAKGNILERFSAQQFPDLHSELNLSSLELGDSALYFCASSSGTVDTEAFFGQGTRLTVV.

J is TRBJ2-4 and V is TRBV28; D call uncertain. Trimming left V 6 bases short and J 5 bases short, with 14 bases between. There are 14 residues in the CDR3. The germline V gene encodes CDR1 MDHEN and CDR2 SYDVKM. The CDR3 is CASSRSGAENIQYF. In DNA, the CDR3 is TGTGCCAGCAGCCGTTCGGGTGCAGAAAACATTCAGTACTTC.

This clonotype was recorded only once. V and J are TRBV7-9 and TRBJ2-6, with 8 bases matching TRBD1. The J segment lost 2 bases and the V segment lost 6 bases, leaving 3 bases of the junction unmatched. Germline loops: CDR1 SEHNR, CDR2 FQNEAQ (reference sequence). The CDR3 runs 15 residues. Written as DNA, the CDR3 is TGTGCCAGCAGTTGGGGACAGGCTGGGGCCAACGTCCTGACTTTC. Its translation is CASSWGQAGANVLTF.

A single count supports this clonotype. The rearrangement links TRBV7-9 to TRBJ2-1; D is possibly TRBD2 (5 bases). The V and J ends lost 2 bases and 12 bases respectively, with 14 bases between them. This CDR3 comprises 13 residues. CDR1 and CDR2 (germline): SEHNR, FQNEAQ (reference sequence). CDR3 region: CASSLLQPGRQFF. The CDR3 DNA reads TGTGCCAGCAGCTTACTTCAGCCGGGAAGGCAGTTCTTC.

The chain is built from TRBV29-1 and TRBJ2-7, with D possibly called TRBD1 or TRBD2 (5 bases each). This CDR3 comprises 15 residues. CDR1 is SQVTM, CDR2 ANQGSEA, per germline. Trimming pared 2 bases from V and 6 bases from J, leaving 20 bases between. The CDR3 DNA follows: TGCAGCGTTGAAAGGGACCGCTATCGTGGCGGCGAGCAGTACTTC. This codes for CSVERDRYRGGEQYF.

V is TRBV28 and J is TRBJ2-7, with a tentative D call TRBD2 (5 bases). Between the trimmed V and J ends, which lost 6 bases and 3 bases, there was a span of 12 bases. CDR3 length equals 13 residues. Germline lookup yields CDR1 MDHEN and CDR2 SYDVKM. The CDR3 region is CASSPPGNYEQYF. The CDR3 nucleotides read TGTGCCAGCAGCCCTCCCGGGAACTACGAGCAGTACTTC.

CDR3 loop: CSARDLSPQGHTEAFF. In DNA, the CDR3 is TGCAGTGCTAGAGATTTGTCCCCACAGGGTCACACTGAAGCTTTCTTT. The chain couples TRBV20-1 to TRBJ1-1, with D maybe TRBD1 (6 bases). In germline, CDR1 is DFQATT, CDR2 SNEGSKA (reference sequence). Trimming pared 0 bases from V and 3 bases from J, leaving 17 bases between. The CDR3 contains 16 residues.

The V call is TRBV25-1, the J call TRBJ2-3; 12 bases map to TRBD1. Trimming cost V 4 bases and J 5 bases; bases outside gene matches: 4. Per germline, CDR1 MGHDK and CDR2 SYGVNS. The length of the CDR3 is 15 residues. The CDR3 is CASSGDRGQGDTQYF. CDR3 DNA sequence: TGTGCCAGCAGTGGGGACAGGGGGCAGGGAGATACGCAGTATTTT.